These 24 T cell receptor beta chains were all obtained from the same sample, sequenced in a study of CD8 T cells in ankylosing spondylitis (dated by TCRdb to about 2017). The library was built by means of 5' RACE. The instrument was an Illumina HiSeq 2500. TCRdb reran the public reads through fastp at Q25 and MiXCR, keeping productive beta chains. Rows are combined by CDR3 protein, so each entry shows the most common genes and DNA. For this sample there are 150,000 to 200,000 distinct CDR3 sequences; 10% to 15% appear just once. The top ten constitute 11% of the sample. Sequencing input: blood, either unsorted or a sorted T cell fraction (not recorded which). The receptors stem from a female donor with ankylosing spondylitis or in good health (not recorded which).

For this clonotype: A much larger clone is a single base away; this may be a read error. The J gene is TRBJ1-1, the V gene TRBV7-3; no reliable D call. In germline, CDR1 is SGHTA, CDR2 FQGTGA. The CDR3 runs to 15 residues. CDR3 loop: CASSLTRTENTETFF. CDR3 DNA sequence: TGTGCCAGCAGCTTAACCCGGACTGAGAACACTGAAACTTTCTTT.

The V gene is TRBV20-1, the J gene TRBJ2-1; D call uncertain. Germline-derived CDR1 and CDR2 are DFQATT and SNEGSKA (reference sequence). Trimming took 0 bases from V and 3 from J, leaving 6 bases between them. The CDR3 contains 13 residues. The CDR3 DNA follows: TGCAGTGCTAGAGATGGGCACTACAATGAGCAGTTCTTC. Its translation is CSARDGHYNEQFF.

This clonotype was detected many times. The chain recombines TRBV29-1 with TRBJ1-3; possibly TRBD1 for D (6 bases). CDR1 is SQVTM and CDR2 is ANQGSEA in the germline V gene. The CDR3 has 13 residues. Trimming shortened V by 6 bases and J by 6 bases, and 15 bases separated the two germline ends. The CDR3 sequence: CSVPGAGENTIYF. Here the CDR3 DNA reads TGCAGCGTACCGGGGGCCGGCGAAAACACCATATATTTT. Full variable domain (outside the CDR3, taken from reference TRBV29-1 and TRBJ1-3): SAVISQKPSRDICQRGTSLTIQCQVDSQVTMMFWYRQQPGQSLTLIATANQGSEATYESGFVIDKFPISRPNLTFSTLTVSNMSPEDSSIYLCSVPGAGENTIYFGEGSWLTVV.

The chain joins TRBV6-2 or TRBV6-3 to TRBJ2-5; D not resolved. There are 14 residues in the CDR3. Germline V gene data show CDR1 as MNHEY and CDR2 as SVGEGT. Trimming removed 4 bases at V and 4 bases at J, with 13 bases between. CDR3 in DNA: TGTGCCAGCAGTTCCTGGCTGGTCGGAGAGACCCAGTACTTC. This sequence encodes CASSSWLVGETQYF.

This clonotype appeared many times. The gene calls are TRBV20-1 and TRBJ1-2; D not resolved. The CDR3 spans 11 residues. Germline CDR1 DFQATT, CDR2 SNEGSKA (reference sequence). The V end was cut by 5 bases, the J end by 8 bases, with 12 bases between. The CDR3 is CSAARTEGYTF. Here the CDR3 DNA reads TGCAGTGCTGCAAGGACGGAGGGCTACACCTTC.

This clonotype appeared many times. The genes are TRBV12-3 or TRBV12-4 and TRBJ2-5; tentatively, D is TRBD2 (5 bases). Trimming stripped 7 bases from V and 4 bases from J, with 19 bases between. This CDR3 is 15 amino acids long. This CDR3 reads CASTLLGRFGETQYF. In nucleotides, the CDR3 is TGTGCCAGCACTCTACTAGGGCGATTTGGAGAGACCCAGTACTTC.

The table lists this clonotype with a few counts. CDR3 sequence: CASSPQSSSANEQFF. DNA for the CDR3: TGTGCCAGCAGCCCCCAATCGTCTAGCGCCAATGAGCAGTTCTTC. The V gene is TRBV14, the J gene TRBJ2-1; possibly TRBD2 for D (6 bases). V was shortened by 4 bases and J by 6 bases, with 16 bases between the two germline ends. Germline loops: CDR1 SGHDN, CDR2 FVKESK. The CDR3 loop spans 15 amino acids. Complete variable domain (other parts from reference TRBV14 and TRBJ2-1): EAGVTQFPSHSVIEKGQTVTLRCDPISGHDNLYWYRRVMGKEIKFLLHFVKESKQDESGMPNNRFLAERTGGTYSTLKVQPAELEDSGVYFCASSPQSSSANEQFFGPGTRLTVL.

This clonotype occurred many times. In DNA, the CDR3 is TGCGCCAGCAGGTGGAAACACATCACCGGGGAGCTGTTTTTT. The encoded protein is CASRWKHITGELFF. This chain uses TRBV5-1 with TRBJ2-2, with no clear D. Trimming removed 5 bases from V and 4 bases from J, with 12 bases in between. The CDR3 runs 14 residues. In germline, CDR1 is SGHRS, CDR2 YFSETQ.

This clonotype was observed many times. The rearrangement links TRBV5-1 to TRBJ1-1; D is undetermined. CDR1 and CDR2 (germline): SGHRS, YFSETQ. V was clipped by 0 bases and J by 4 bases, with 10 bases between them. The CDR3 runs 14 residues. The CDR3 nucleotides read TGCGCCAGCAGCTTGGAGGGTTGGGGCACTGAAGCTTTCTTT. Translating gives CASSLEGWGTEAFF.

This clonotype appeared a few times. CDR3 in amino acids: CASSLGRDRLNTEAFF. The CDR3 nucleotides are TGCGCCAGCAGCTTGGGGCGGGACAGACTGAACACTGAAGCTTTCTTT. V gene TRBV5-1 combines with J gene TRBJ1-1, with 7 bases that match TRBD1. Germline V CDR1 and CDR2: SGHRS, YFSETQ. The CDR3 sequence is 16 residues long. Unmatched junction bases numbered 5, after V lost 0 bases and J lost 0 bases.

This clonotype was seen more than once but under ten times. The chain has TRBV4-2 and TRBJ2-2, with D perhaps given as TRBD1 or TRBD2 (5 bases each). The germline gives CDR1 LGHNA, CDR2 YNFKEQ. The CDR3 sequence is 15 residues long. V lost 3 bases to trimming and J lost 7 bases, with 15 bases between them. CDR3 nucleotide sequence: TGTGCCAGCAGCCAGACGAGGGGCGCTAACGGGGAGCTGTTTTTT. Translation gives CASSQTRGANGELFF.

This clonotype occurred many times. The chain links TRBV5-1 to TRBJ2-7; D unresolved. The CDR3 is 14 amino acids. V dropped 4 bases and J dropped 2 bases, with 13 bases sitting between them. The germline V gene has CDR1 SGHRS and CDR2 YFSETQ. The CDR3 loop reads CASSRGQSPYEQYF. CDR3 nucleotides: TGCGCCAGCAGCCGAGGCCAATCCCCCTACGAGCAGTACTTC.

This clonotype was observed a few times. This rearrangement joins TRBV7-2 to TRBJ2-5; no clear D gene. The CDR3 sequence is 13 residues long. V lost 5 bases to trimming and J lost 3 bases, with 10 bases between them. The germline CDR1 and CDR2 sequences are SGHTA and FQGNSA. The CDR3 DNA reads TGTGCCAGCAGCAGATCGGGCGAAGAGACCCAGTACTTC. Residues: CASSRSGEETQYF.

The chain has TRBV11-2 and TRBJ2-1; D perhaps matches TRBD2 (6 bases). Germline lookup yields CDR1 SGHAT and CDR2 FQNNGV. The CDR3 consists of 18 residues. V was pared by 5 bases and J by 0 bases, with 20 bases between. Here the CDR3 DNA reads TGTGCCAGCAGCCCAGGCTTTAGCGGCGTTAGCTCCTACAATGAGCAGTTCTTC. As protein: CASSPGFSGVSSYNEQFF.

This clonotype occurred many times. The genes are TRBV3-1 and TRBJ2-2; maybe TRBD2 (6 bases). The ends were cut back, 3 bases at V and 7 bases at J, with 9 bases in the middle. Germline CDR1 and CDR2: LGHDT and YNNKEL (reference sequence). The CDR3 loop spans 13 amino acids. Here the CDR3 reads CASSQTSGGELFF. CDR3 in DNA: TGTGCCAGCAGCCAGACTAGTGGCGGGGAGCTGTTTTTT.

This clonotype was counted many times. The V gene is TRBV27, the J gene TRBJ1-6; TRBD1 is a possible D gene (5 bases). Per the germline V gene, CDR1 is MNHEY and CDR2 is SMNVEV (reference sequence). Trimming removed 2 bases at V and 5 bases at J, with 7 bases between. The CDR3 contains 14 residues. The CDR3 sequence: CASSLGGDNSPLHF. CDR3 in DNA: TGTGCCAGCAGTTTAGGAGGGGATAATTCACCCCTCCACTTT.

In this sample, this clonotype turned up many times. The chain is built from TRBV13 and TRBJ2-3; D may be TRBD2 (6 bases). Trimming stripped 7 bases from V and 5 bases from J, with 7 bases between. The CDR3 loop spans 11 amino acids. Per germline, CDR1 PRHDT and CDR2 FYEKMQ (reference sequence). CDR3 region: CASTGRDTQYF. CDR3 bases: TGTGCCAGCACCGGGAGAGATACGCAGTATTTT.

In regard to this clonotype: A much more abundant neighbour one base away suggests this may be a read error. V usage is TRBV4-3 and J usage is TRBJ2-3; 10 positions match TRBD2. CDR1 LGHNA and CDR2 YSLEER come from the germline V gene. The CDR3 is 15 residues long. Trimming cost V 5 bases and J 1 base; bases outside gene matches: 3. CDR3 protein: CASSESGRGTDTQYF. CDR3 DNA: TGCGCCAGCAGCGAGAGCGGGAGGGGCACAGATACGCAGTATTTT.

This clonotype was counted many times. The chain links TRBV28 to TRBJ2-7, with D maybe TRBD1 (6 bases). V was pared by 3 bases and J by 5 bases, with 14 bases between. CDR1 and CDR2 (germline): MDHEN, SYDVKM. CDR3 length: 14 residues. The CDR3 region is CASSLFGGWDEQYF. In DNA, the CDR3 is TGTGCCAGCAGTTTGTTTGGGGGCTGGGACGAGCAGTACTTC.

This clonotype was recorded at least ten times. The rearrangement links TRBV7-8 to TRBJ1-3; 7 nucleotides line up with TRBD1. The germline CDR1 and CDR2 sequences are SGHVS and FQNEAQ. The junction had 20 bases not matched to a gene; V was cut back by 5 bases and J by 4 bases. The CDR3 runs to 19 residues. The CDR3 nucleotides read TGTGCCAGCAGCGACTTAGGAGACAGGGATCGGTTATCAGGAAACACCATATATTTT. Its protein is CASSDLGDRDRLSGNTIYF.

This clonotype was found a few times. The chain employs TRBV13 and TRBJ2-7; TRBD2 matches 9 bases. The V and J ends lost 5 bases and 3 bases, in that order; junction bases with no gene match: 11. CDR3 size: 16 residues. Germline loops: CDR1 PRHDT, CDR2 FYEKMQ (reference sequence). In DNA form, the CDR3 reads TGTGCCAGCAGCCCGCGACCTCCTAGCGGGGTCTACGAGCAGTACTTC. Amino acids: CASSPRPPSGVYEQYF. The variable domain in full, completed from reference TRBV13 and TRBJ2-7, reads AAGVIQSPRHLIKEKRETATLKCYPIPRHDTVYWYQQGPGQDPQFLISFYEKMQSDKGSIPDRFSAQQFSDYHSELNMSSLELGDSALYFCASSPRPPSGVYEQYFGPGTRLTVT.

This clonotype was detected ten times or more. The rearrangement uses TRBV14 and TRBJ2-1; D is ambiguous. V lost 2 bases to trimming and J lost 8 bases, with 10 bases between them. Germline V CDR1 and CDR2: SGHDN, FVKESK. The CDR3 is 13 amino acids. Here the CDR3 reads CASSQSASHEQFF. CDR3 bases: TGTGCCAGCAGCCAATCCGCGTCCCATGAGCAGTTCTTC. Full variable domain (missing parts from reference TRBV14 and TRBJ2-1): EAGVTQFPSHSVIEKGQTVTLRCDPISGHDNLYWYRRVMGKEIKFLLHFVKESKQDESGMPNNRFLAERTGGTYSTLKVQPAELEDSGVYFCASSQSASHEQFFGPGTRLTVL.

This clonotype was detected ten times or more. V is TRBV7-2 and J is TRBJ2-2, with D perhaps TRBD2 (5 bases). This CDR3 has 16 residues. Trimming shortened V by 5 bases and J by 2 bases, and 15 bases separated the two germline ends. Germline loops: CDR1 SGHTA, CDR2 FQGNSA. The CDR3 region is CASSPRGGFNTGELFF. Here the CDR3 DNA reads TGTGCCAGCAGCCCCCGGGGTGGCTTCAACACCGGGGAGCTGTTTTTT.

In its sample, this clonotype was seen many times. The V and J genes are TRBV7-2 and TRBJ1-3, with a tentative D call TRBD1 (6 bases). The CDR3 is made up of 15 amino acids. V dropped 6 bases and J dropped 0 bases, with 12 bases sitting between them. Per germline, CDR1 SGHTA and CDR2 FQGNSA. The CDR3 DNA sequence: TGTGCCAGCAGTTTCGGGACACACTCTGGAAACACCATATATTTT. It is translated as CASSFGTHSGNTIYF.